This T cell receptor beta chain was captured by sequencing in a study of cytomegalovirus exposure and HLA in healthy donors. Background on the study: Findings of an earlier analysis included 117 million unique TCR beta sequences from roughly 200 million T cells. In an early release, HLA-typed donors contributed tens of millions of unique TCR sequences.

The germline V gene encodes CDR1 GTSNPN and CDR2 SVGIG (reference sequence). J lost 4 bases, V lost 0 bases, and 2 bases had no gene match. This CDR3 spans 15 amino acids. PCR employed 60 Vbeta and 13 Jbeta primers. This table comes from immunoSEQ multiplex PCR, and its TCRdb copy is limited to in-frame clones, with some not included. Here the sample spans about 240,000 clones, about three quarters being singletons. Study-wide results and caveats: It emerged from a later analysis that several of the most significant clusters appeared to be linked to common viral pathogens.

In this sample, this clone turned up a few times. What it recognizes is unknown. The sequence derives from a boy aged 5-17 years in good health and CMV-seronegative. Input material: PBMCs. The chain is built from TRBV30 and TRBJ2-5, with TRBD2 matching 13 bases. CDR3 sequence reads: CAWSVGLAGAETQYF. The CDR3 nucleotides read TGTGCCTGGAGTGTAGGACTAGCGGGAGCAGAGACCCAGTACTTC.